This T cell receptor (beta chain) emerged from a study of CD8+ T cells in alopecia areata. The treatment is: oral pan-JAK inhibitor, 5-10 mg twice daily. PBMCs, the starting material, were the source of sorted CD4+ and CD8+ T cells. Looked up from germline, CDR1 is SGHTA and CDR2 is FQGNSA. The CDR3 runs 12 residues. With 6 bases removed from V and 1 base from J, the gap between germline ends came to 3 bases. RNA, once extracted, was reverse transcribed into cDNA for use as the sequencing template. Sequencing used immunoSEQ multiplex PCR; TCRdb keeps in-frame clones, though not all of them. The table lists approximately 280,000 clones, about 62% of them singletons.

The TCR was taken from a human donor with alopecia areata. The specimen was CD4+ T cells sorted from blood, collected at week 24, from a patient treated with tofacitinib. V usage is TRBV7-2 and J usage is TRBJ2-2; D uncertain. The CDR3 DNA reads TGTGCCAGCAGTGTGAACACCGGGGAGCTGTTTTTT. Protein product: CASSVNTGELFF.